These T cell receptor beta chains were read from a single sample in a study of technical replicates of blood from several donors. Only in-frame clones appear in the TCRdb table, and some are missing; sequencing was by immunoSEQ multiplex PCR. The sample consists of about 85,000 clones, 94% of them appearing once. The sample taken for sequencing was T cells isolated from PBMCs. The source is a human donor in good health. The CDR3 runs from the conserved cysteine through the conserved F or W. The order of the fields is J gene, clone size, D gene, V gene, CDR3 DNA, CDR3 protein. D genes are given only for firm matches. Clone size is not always given. Where it is, it says once, few, many or a class for expanded clones.

J gene: TRBJ2-7; clone size: .; D gene: TRBD1; V gene: TRBV5-6; CDR3 DNA: TGTGCCAGCAGCTGGGACAGGGGACTCCACGAGCAGTACTTC; CDR3 protein: CASSWDRGLHEQYF
J gene: TRBJ2-5; clone size: .; D gene: TRBD2; V gene: TRBV6-5; CDR3 DNA: TGTGCCAGCAGTTACTCGGCGGGAGGTGGTGAGACCCAGTACTTC; CDR3 protein: CASSYSAGGGETQYF
J gene: TRBJ2-2; clone size: .; D gene: .; V gene: TRBV9; CDR3 DNA: TGTGCCAGCAGCTCTACGGTCAGGGCGTCCACCGGGGAGCTGTTTTTT; CDR3 protein: CASSSTVRASTGELFF
J gene: TRBJ2-2; clone size: .; D gene: .; V gene: TRBV6-5; CDR3 DNA: TGTGCCAGCAAAGTCTACAGGGAAGGCGGGGAGCTGTTTTTT; CDR3 protein: CASKVYREGGELFF
J gene: TRBJ2-1; clone size: .; D gene: TRBD2; V gene: TRBV10-3; CDR3 DNA: TGTGCCATCAGTTACGGACTAGCGGGAGTAGGAAATGAGCAGTTCTTC; CDR3 protein: CAISYGLAGVGNEQFF
J gene: TRBJ2-1; clone size: .; D gene: .; V gene: TRBV7-9; CDR3 DNA: TGTGCCAGCAGCCAGGGATCGATTAAGGCGTCCTACAATGAGCAGTTCTTC; CDR3 protein: CASSQGSIKASYNEQFF
J gene: TRBJ2-7; clone size: .; D gene: .; V gene: TRBV5-4; CDR3 DNA: TGTGCCAGCAGCTCCAGGGGTACCTACGAGCAGTACTTC; CDR3 protein: CASSSRGTYEQYF
J gene: TRBJ2-7; clone size: .; D gene: .; V gene: TRBV10-2; CDR3 DNA: TGCGCCAGCAGCGACACGGCCAGCGGGACATGGCACGAGCAGTACTTC; CDR3 protein: CASSDTASGTWHEQYF
J gene: TRBJ2-7; clone size: .; D gene: TRBD2; V gene: TRBV6-6; CDR3 DNA: TGTGCCAGCAAAAAAGGCCCCGGCGGGAGCTCCGAGCAGTACTTC; CDR3 protein: CASKKGPGGSSEQYF
J gene: TRBJ1-2; clone size: .; D gene: .; V gene: TRBV6-1; CDR3 DNA: TGTGCCAGCAGTGAGGGCAGGATGTATGGCTACACCTTC; CDR3 protein: CASSEGRMYGYTF
J gene: TRBJ1-5; clone size: .; D gene: .; V gene: TRBV30; CDR3 DNA: TGTGCCTGGGGTGGACACAATCAGCCCCAGCATTTT; CDR3 protein: CAWGGHNQPQHF
J gene: TRBJ1-1; clone size: once; D gene: .; V gene: TRBV14; CDR3 DNA: TGTGCCAGCAGCCAAGAGCAAAGACAGATGAACACTGAAGCTTTCTTT; CDR3 protein: CASSQEQRQMNTEAFF
J gene: TRBJ2-7; clone size: .; D gene: .; V gene: TRBV5-1; CDR3 DNA: TGCGCCAGCAGCCTTCTCTTGGACAGACGTTTCGAGCAGTACTTC; CDR3 protein: CASSLLLDRRFEQYF
J gene: TRBJ2-3; clone size: .; D gene: TRBD2; V gene: TRBV10-3; CDR3 DNA: TGTGCCATCAGTGAGTCGACTAGCGGTAGCACAGATACGCAGTATTTT; CDR3 protein: CAISESTSGSTDTQYF
J gene: TRBJ2-5; clone size: .; D gene: .; V gene: TRBV9; CDR3 DNA: TGTGCCAGCAGCGTAGGGGTGTCTGGGAGGGAGACCCAGTACTTC; CDR3 protein: CASSVGVSGRETQYF
J gene: TRBJ1-2; clone size: .; D gene: .; V gene: TRBV27; CDR3 DNA: TGTGCCAGCAGTCCCCTTGGTGGGGACACCCTCTATGGCTACACCTTC; CDR3 protein: CASSPLGGDTLYGYTF
J gene: TRBJ2-1; clone size: .; D gene: TRBD2; V gene: TRBV5-1; CDR3 DNA: TGCGCCAGCAGCTTGGCCACACTAGCGGGAGGCTACAATGAGCAGTTCTTC; CDR3 protein: CASSLATLAGGYNEQFF
J gene: TRBJ2-3; clone size: .; D gene: TRBD2; V gene: TRBV7-3; CDR3 DNA: TGTGCCAGCAGCTTAACGTCCGGGAGGGGCACAGATACGCAGTATTTT; CDR3 protein: CASSLTSGRGTDTQYF
J gene: TRBJ1-4; clone size: .; D gene: TRBD1; V gene: TRBV6-5; CDR3 DNA: TGTGCCAGCAGTTACTCTGGACAGGGAGACGAAAAACTGTTTTTT; CDR3 protein: CASSYSGQGDEKLFF
J gene: TRBJ2-7; clone size: .; D gene: TRBD2; V gene: TRBV6-5; CDR3 DNA: TGTGCCAGTGGGTTACTAGCGGGAGTAGTCGACGAGCAGTACTTC; CDR3 protein: CASGLLAGVVDEQYF
J gene: TRBJ1-4; clone size: .; D gene: .; V gene: TRBV11-2; CDR3 DNA: TGTGCCAGCAGCTTAGCGCCAGGGCTGTTAGAAAAACTGTTTTTT; CDR3 protein: CASSLAPGLLEKLFF
J gene: TRBJ2-2; clone size: .; D gene: TRBD2; V gene: TRBV14; CDR3 DNA: TGTGCCAGACTAGCGGGAGGGTGCACCGGGGAGCTGTTTTTT; CDR3 protein: CARLAGGCTGELFF
J gene: TRBJ2-7; clone size: .; D gene: .; V gene: TRBV19; CDR3 DNA: TGTGCCAGTAGTAGCAAAAAGACAACCTCCTACGAGCAGTACTTC; CDR3 protein: CASSSKKTTSYEQYF
J gene: TRBJ2-7; clone size: .; D gene: TRBD2; V gene: TRBV18; CDR3 DNA: TGTGCCAGCTCACCACCTTTGAAAGCGGGGATCTACGAGCAGTACTTC; CDR3 protein: CASSPPLKAGIYEQYF
J gene: TRBJ1-5; clone size: .; D gene: .; V gene: TRBV9; CDR3 DNA: TGTGCCAGCAGCGTAGGGGGACAACCGAATCAGCCCCAGCATTTT; CDR3 protein: CASSVGGQPNQPQHF
J gene: TRBJ2-7; clone size: once; D gene: .; V gene: TRBV6-5; CDR3 DNA: TGTGCCGTGTCCAGGGGCCAAGTCCCCTACGAGCAGTACTTC; CDR3 protein: CAVSRGQVPYEQYF
J gene: TRBJ1-4; clone size: .; D gene: .; V gene: TRBV5-4; CDR3 DNA: TGTGCCAGCAGCTTGGAGGGGATCGGTGAAAAACTGTTTTTT; CDR3 protein: CASSLEGIGEKLFF
J gene: TRBJ1-2; clone size: .; D gene: .; V gene: TRBV28; CDR3 DNA: TGTGCCAGCAGTTTTTTACCCGGGACAAGTGGAGGTGGCTACACCTTC; CDR3 protein: CASSFLPGTSGGGYTF
J gene: TRBJ2-1; clone size: .; D gene: TRBD2; V gene: TRBV4-1; CDR3 DNA: TGCGCCAGCAGCCAAGGGGAGGGGCAGTTCTTC; CDR3 protein: CASSQGEGQFF
J gene: TRBJ2-1; clone size: .; D gene: .; V gene: TRBV28; CDR3 DNA: TGTGCCAGCAGTTTGGGGGCGGTGGCTGAGCAGTTCTTC; CDR3 protein: CASSLGAVAEQFF
J gene: TRBJ2-2; clone size: .; D gene: .; V gene: TRBV7-3; CDR3 DNA: TGTGCCAGCAGTAGACTAGGGGCCGGGGAGCTGTTTTTT; CDR3 protein: CASSRLGAGELFF
J gene: TRBJ2-7; clone size: .; D gene: .; V gene: TRBV7-9; CDR3 DNA: TGTGCCAGCAGCTTACTTACCGGTGTGGAGCAGTACTTC; CDR3 protein: CASSLLTGVEQYF
J gene: TRBJ2-1; clone size: .; D gene: .; V gene: TRBV6-4; CDR3 DNA: TGTGCCAGCAGTGACTCTAGGCGGCAGCAGTTCTTC; CDR3 protein: CASSDSRRQQFF
J gene: TRBJ2-3; clone size: .; D gene: TRBD1; V gene: TRBV19; CDR3 DNA: TGTGCCAGTAGGGTGGGACAGACCACAGATACGCAGTATTTT; CDR3 protein: CASRVGQTTDTQYF
J gene: TRBJ1-1; clone size: .; D gene: .; V gene: TRBV19; CDR3 DNA: TGTGCCAGTAGTATAAGAGGGGGAAGGAACACTGAAGCTTTCTTT; CDR3 protein: CASSIRGGRNTEAFF
J gene: TRBJ2-7; clone size: .; D gene: .; V gene: TRBV28; CDR3 DNA: TGTGCCAGCAGTTCTATCCTGGCAAGGAGAATAGCGGAGTCCTACGAGCAGTACTTC; CDR3 protein: CASSSILARRIAESYEQYF
J gene: TRBJ1-4; clone size: .; D gene: .; V gene: TRBV19; CDR3 DNA: TGTGCCAGTAGCATGCTAGGACGAGGGCCCGAAAAACTGTTTTTT; CDR3 protein: CASSMLGRGPEKLFF
J gene: TRBJ2-5; clone size: once; D gene: .; V gene: TRBV9; CDR3 DNA: TGTGCCAGCAGCCCCCCCCGATCTAGGGGATGGACCCAGTACTTC; CDR3 protein: CASSPPRSRGWTQYF
J gene: TRBJ2-5; clone size: .; D gene: TRBD2; V gene: TRBV7-2; CDR3 DNA: TGTGCCGTCAGGACTAGCGGGATGGGGGAGACCCAGTACTTC; CDR3 protein: CAVRTSGMGETQYF
J gene: TRBJ2-2; clone size: once; D gene: TRBD1; V gene: TRBV5-4; CDR3 DNA: TGTGCCACTCGGACAGGGGAGTCGAACACCGGGGAGCTGTTTTTT; CDR3 protein: CATRTGESNTGELFF
J gene: TRBJ1-2; clone size: .; D gene: TRBD1; V gene: TRBV18; CDR3 DNA: TGTGCCAGCTCATTACCGGGACAGGGTTGGTATGGCTACACCTTC; CDR3 protein: CASSLPGQGWYGYTF
J gene: TRBJ2-1; clone size: .; D gene: TRBD1; V gene: TRBV19; CDR3 DNA: TGTGCCAGTAGTCGACAGGGGAATGGTGAGCAGTTCTTC; CDR3 protein: CASSRQGNGEQFF
J gene: TRBJ2-2; clone size: .; D gene: TRBD2; V gene: TRBV7-2; CDR3 DNA: TGTGCCAGCAGCCTGGGCGTAGCGGGAACCGGGGAGCTGTTTTTT; CDR3 protein: CASSLGVAGTGELFF
J gene: TRBJ1-2; clone size: .; D gene: .; V gene: TRBV5-4; CDR3 DNA: TGTGCCAGCAGCTGGCCCGGCGGGTCGCCGGGGGGCTACACCTTC; CDR3 protein: CASSWPGGSPGGYTF
J gene: TRBJ2-1; clone size: .; D gene: .; V gene: TRBV10-1; CDR3 DNA: TGCGCCAGCAGTGGCGCGGGCCCCGTCTTGGTATCGTTCTTC; CDR3 protein: CASSGAGPVLVSFF
J gene: TRBJ2-2; clone size: .; D gene: TRBD1; V gene: TRBV9; CDR3 DNA: TGTGCCAGCAGCGCAGGGGGTAACGGGGAGCTGTTTTTT; CDR3 protein: CASSAGGNGELFF
J gene: TRBJ1-2; clone size: .; D gene: TRBD1; V gene: TRBV18; CDR3 DNA: TGTGCCAGCTCTCGCGGGACAGCCAATAACTATGGCTACACCTTC; CDR3 protein: CASSRGTANNYGYTF